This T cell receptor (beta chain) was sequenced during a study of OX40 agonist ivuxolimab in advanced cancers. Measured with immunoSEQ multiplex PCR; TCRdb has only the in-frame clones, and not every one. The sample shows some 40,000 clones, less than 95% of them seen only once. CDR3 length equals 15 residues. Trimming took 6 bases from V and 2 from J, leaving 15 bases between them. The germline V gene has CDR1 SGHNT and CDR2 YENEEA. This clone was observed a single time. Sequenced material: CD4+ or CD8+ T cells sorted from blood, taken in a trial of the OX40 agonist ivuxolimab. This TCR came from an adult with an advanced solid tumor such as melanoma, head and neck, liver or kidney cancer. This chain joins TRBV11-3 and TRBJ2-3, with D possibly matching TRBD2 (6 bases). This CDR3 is CASSYRERDTDTQYF. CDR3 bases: TGTGCCAGCAGTTATCGGGAGCGTGACACAGATACGCAGTATTTT.